This TCR beta chain was obtained from a study of neoadjuvant nivolumab and ipilimumab in lung cancer. About the study: Patients got nivolumab 3 mg/kg on days 1, 15 and 29; combination added ipilimumab 1 mg/kg day 1.

Germline CDR1 and CDR2: LNHDA and SQIVND (reference sequence). The CDR3 has 16 residues. Trimming cost V 5 bases and J 5 bases; bases outside gene matches: 13. The table came from immunoSEQ multiplex PCR; TCRdb's copy has only in-frame clones and leaves some out. Of about 7,700 clones listed, around 86% are singletons. The rearrangement links TRBV19 to TRBJ2-5; 8 bases map to TRBD1. Sequenced material: tumor tissue, taken after neoadjuvant nivolumab, alone or with ipilimumab, at or shortly before surgery. The sequence derives from an adult with non-small cell lung cancer. Some clones in this sample may be carry-over from other donors' samples. Written as DNA, the CDR3 is TGTGCCAGTAGTCCAGACTGGACAGGGTATTTGGAGACCCAGTACTTC. Amino acids: CASSPDWTGYLETQYF. Filled out from reference TRBV19 and TRBJ2-5, the complete variable domain reads DGGITQSPKYLFRKEGQNVTLSCEQNLNHDAMYWYRQDPGQGLRLIYYSQIVNDFQKGDIAEGYSVSREKKESFPLTVTSAQKNPTAFYLCASSPDWTGYLETQYFGPGTRLLVL.